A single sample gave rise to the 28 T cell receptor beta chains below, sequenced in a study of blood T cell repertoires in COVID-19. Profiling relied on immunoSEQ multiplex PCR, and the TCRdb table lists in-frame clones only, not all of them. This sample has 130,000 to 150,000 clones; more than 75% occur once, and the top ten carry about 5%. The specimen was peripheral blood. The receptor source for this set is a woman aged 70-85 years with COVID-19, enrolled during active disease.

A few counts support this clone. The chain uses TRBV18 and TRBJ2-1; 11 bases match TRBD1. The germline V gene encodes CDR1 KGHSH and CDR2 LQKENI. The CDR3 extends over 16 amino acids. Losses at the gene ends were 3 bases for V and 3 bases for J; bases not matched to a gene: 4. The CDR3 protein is CASSPLDRGLYNEQFF. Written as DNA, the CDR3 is TGTGCCAGCTCACCTTTGGACAGGGGGCTCTACAATGAGCAGTTCTTC.

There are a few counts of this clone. The CDR3 protein is CASSPGTGGENSNQPQHF. The CDR3 DNA follows: TGTGCCAGCAGTCCCGGGACAGGGGGTGAGAATAGCAATCAGCCCCAGCATTTT. The chain is built from TRBV12-1 and TRBJ1-5; the tabulated D call, TRBD1, remains unverified against the DNA. TRBV12-1 is recorded as a pseudogene. The CDR3 is 18 residues long.

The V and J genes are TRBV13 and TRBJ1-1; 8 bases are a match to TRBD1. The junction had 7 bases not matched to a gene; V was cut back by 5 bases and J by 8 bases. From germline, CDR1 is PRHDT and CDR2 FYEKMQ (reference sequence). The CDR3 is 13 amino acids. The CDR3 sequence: CASSPGTGVEAFF. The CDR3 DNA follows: TGTGCCAGCAGCCCGGGGACAGGCGTCGAAGCTTTCTTT.

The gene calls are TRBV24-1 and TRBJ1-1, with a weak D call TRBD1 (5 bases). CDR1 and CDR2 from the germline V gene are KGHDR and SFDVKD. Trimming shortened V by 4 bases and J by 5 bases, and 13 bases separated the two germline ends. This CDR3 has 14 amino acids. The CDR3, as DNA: TGTGCCACCAGTGACCGTTGGGGGGGGACTGAAGCTTTCTTT. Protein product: CATSDRWGGTEAFF.

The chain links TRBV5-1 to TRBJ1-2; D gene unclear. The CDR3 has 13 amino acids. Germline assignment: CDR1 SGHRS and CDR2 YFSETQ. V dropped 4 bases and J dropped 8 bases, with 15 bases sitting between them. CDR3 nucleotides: TGCGCCAGCAGCGCTGGTTGGAGCGGCGGCTACACCTTC. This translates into CASSAGWSGGYTF.

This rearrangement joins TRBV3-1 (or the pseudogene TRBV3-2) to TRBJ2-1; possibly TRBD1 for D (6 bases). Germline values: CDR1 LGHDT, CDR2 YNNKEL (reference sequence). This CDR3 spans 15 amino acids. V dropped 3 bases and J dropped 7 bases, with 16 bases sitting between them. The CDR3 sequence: CASSQHRDRGNEQFF. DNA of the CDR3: TGTGCCAGCAGCCAGCACAGGGATCGTGGGAATGAGCAGTTCTTC.

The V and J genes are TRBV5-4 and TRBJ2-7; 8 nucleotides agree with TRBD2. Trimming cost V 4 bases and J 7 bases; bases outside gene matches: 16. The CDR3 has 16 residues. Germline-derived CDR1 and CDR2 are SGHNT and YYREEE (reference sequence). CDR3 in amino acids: CASSPRRGGGPLEQYF. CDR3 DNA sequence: TGTGCCAGCAGCCCCCGACGGGGCGGGGGGCCCCTTGAGCAGTACTTC. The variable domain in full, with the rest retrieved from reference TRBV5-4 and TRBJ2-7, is ETGVTQSPTHLIKTRGQQVTLRCSSQSGHNTVSWYQQALGQGPQFIFQYYREEENGRGNFPPRFSGLQFPNYSSELNVNALELDDSALYLCASSPRRGGGPLEQYFGPGTRLTVT.

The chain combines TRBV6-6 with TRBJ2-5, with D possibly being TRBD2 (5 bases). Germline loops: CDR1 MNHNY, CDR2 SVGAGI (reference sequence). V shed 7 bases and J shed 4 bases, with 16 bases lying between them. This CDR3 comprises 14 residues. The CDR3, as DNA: TGTGCCAGCAAACCGGGATTCCGAGGAGAGACCCAGTACTTC. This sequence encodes CASKPGFRGETQYF.

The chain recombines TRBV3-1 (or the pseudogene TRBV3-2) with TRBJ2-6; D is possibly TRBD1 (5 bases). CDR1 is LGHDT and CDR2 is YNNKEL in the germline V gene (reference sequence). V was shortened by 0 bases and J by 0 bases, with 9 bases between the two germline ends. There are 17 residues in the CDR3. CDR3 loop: CASSQERGISGANVLTF. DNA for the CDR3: TGTGCCAGCAGCCAAGAAAGGGGAATCTCTGGGGCCAACGTCCTGACTTTC.

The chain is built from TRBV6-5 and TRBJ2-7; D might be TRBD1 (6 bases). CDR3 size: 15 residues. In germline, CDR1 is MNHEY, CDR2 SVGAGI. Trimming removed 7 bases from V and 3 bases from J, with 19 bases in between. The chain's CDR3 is CASKQGLDRFYEQYF. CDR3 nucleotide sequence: TGTGCCAGCAAACAGGGTTTGGATCGCTTCTACGAGCAGTACTTC.

In nucleotides, the CDR3 is TGTGCCTGGGGAAGGACTACCGGACAGGGGCGAAATGGCTACACCTTC. Its translation: CAWGRTTGQGRNGYTF. V usage is TRBV30 and J usage is TRBJ1-2; 9 nucleotides match TRBD1. Germline CDR1 GTSNPN, CDR2 SVGIG (reference sequence). The CDR3 totals 16 residues. With V trimmed by 5 bases and J by 6 bases, 16 bases remained unmatched.

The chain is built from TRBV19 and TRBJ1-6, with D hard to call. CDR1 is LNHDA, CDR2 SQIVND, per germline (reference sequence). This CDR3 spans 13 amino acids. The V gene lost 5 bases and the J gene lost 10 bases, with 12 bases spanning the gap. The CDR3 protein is CASSLSEQSPLHF. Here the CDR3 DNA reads TGTGCCAGTAGTCTCTCGGAACAGTCACCCCTCCACTTT.

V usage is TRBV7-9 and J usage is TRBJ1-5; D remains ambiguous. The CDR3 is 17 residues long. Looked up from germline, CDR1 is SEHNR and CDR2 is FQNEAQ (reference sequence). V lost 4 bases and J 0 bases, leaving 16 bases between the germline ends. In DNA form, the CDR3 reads TGTGCCAGCAGCTCCGGGGAGGGAACGGGTAGCAATCAGCCCCAGCATTTT. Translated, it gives CASSSGEGTGSNQPQHF.

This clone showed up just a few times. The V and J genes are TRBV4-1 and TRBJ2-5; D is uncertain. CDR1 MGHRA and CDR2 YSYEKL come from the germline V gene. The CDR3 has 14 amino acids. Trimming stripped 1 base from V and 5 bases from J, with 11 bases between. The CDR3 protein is CASSQVGPPETQYF. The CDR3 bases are TGCGCCAGCAGCCAAGTTGGGCCCCCGGAGACCCAGTACTTC.

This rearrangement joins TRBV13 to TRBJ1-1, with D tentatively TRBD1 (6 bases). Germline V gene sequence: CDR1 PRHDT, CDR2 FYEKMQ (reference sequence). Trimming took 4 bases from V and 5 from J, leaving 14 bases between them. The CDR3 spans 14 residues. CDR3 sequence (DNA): TGTGCCAGCAGCTCCAGGGGAATAGCGACTGAAGCTTTCTTT. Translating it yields CASSSRGIATEAFF.

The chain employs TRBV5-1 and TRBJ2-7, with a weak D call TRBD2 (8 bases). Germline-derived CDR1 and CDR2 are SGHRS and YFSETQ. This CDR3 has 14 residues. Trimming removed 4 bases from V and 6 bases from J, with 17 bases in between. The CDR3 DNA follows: TGCGCCAGCAGCCCCCGGGAGGGGGCCGTCGAGCAGTACTTC. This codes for CASSPREGAVEQYF.

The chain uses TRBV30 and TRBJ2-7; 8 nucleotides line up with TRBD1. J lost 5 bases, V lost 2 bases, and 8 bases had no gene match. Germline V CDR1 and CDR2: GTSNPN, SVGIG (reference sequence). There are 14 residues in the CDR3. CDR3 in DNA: TGTGCCTGGAGTAAGGGGACAGGAGGGGACGAGCAGTACTTC. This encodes CAWSKGTGGDEQYF.

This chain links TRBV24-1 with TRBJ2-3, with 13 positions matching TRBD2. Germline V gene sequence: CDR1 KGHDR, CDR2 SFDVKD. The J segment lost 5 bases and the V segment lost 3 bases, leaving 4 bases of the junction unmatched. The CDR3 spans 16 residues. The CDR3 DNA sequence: TGTGCCACCAGTGATACGACTAGCGGGGGGTTAGATACGCAGTATTTT. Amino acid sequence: CATSDTTSGGLDTQYF.

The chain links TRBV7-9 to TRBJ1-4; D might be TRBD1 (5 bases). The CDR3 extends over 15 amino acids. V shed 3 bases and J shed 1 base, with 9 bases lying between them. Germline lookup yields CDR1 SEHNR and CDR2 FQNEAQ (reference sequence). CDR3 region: CASSFPRGTNEKLFF. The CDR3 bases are TGTGCCAGCAGCTTCCCTAGGGGAACTAATGAAAAACTGTTTTTT.

The CDR3, as DNA: TGTGCCAGCAGTGTGCGAGGGAGACTGTTTTTT. It is translated as CASSVRGRLFF. The rearrangement joins TRBV6-4 to TRBJ1-4, with D uncertain. The CDR3 is 11 amino acids. The germline V gene encodes CDR1 MRHNA and CDR2 SNTAGT. The V end lost 4 bases, the J end lost 13 bases, and 10 bases lay between the germline ends.

The CDR3 reads CASSLTGGKGETQYF. DNA of the CDR3: TGCGCCAGCAGCTTAACAGGGGGAAAGGGGGAGACCCAGTACTTC. The chain employs TRBV5-1 and TRBJ2-5; 8 nucleotides align to TRBD1. V trimming: 2 bases; J trimming: 5 bases; junction bases outside the gene matches: 8. CDR3 length: 15 amino acids. Germline lookup yields CDR1 SGHRS and CDR2 YFSETQ.

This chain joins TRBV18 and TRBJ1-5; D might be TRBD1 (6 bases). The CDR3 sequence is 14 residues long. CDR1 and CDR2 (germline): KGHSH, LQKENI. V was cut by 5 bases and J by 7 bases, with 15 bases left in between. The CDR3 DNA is TGTGCCAGCTCAGCCGGGACACAAAACCAGCCCCAGCATTTT. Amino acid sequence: CASSAGTQNQPQHF.

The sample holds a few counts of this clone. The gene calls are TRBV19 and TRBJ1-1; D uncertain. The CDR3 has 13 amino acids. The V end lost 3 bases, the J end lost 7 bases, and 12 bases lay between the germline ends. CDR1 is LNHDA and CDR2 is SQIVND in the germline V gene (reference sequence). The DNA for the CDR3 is TGTGCCAGTAGTATTCAACCGGGTTTTGAAGCTTTCTTT. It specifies CASSIQPGFEAFF.

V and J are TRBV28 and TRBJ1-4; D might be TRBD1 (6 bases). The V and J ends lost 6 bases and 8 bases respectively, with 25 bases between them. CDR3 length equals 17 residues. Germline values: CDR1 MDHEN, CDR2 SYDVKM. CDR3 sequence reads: CASSPSGGGGRGEKLFF. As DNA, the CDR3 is TGTGCCAGCAGCCCCTCCGGTGGAGGGGGGCGGGGGGAAAAACTGTTTTTT.

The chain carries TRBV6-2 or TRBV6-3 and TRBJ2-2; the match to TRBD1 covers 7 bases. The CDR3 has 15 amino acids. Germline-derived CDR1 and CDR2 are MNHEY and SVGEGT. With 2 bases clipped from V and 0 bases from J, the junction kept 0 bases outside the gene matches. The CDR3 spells CASSYGTANTGELFF. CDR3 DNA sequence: TGTGCCAGCAGTTACGGGACAGCGAACACCGGGGAGCTGTTTTTT.

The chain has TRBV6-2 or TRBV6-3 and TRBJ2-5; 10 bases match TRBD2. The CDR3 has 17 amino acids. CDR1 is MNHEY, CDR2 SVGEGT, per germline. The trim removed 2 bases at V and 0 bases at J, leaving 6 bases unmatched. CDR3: CASSYGTSGAHQETQYF. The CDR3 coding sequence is TGTGCCAGCAGTTACGGAACTAGCGGGGCCCACCAAGAGACCCAGTACTTC.

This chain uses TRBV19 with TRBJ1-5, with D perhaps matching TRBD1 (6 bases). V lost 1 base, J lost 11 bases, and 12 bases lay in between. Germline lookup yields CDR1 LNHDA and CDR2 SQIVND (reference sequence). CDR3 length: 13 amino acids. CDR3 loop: CASSIGTVPAQHF. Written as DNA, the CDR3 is TGTGCCAGTAGTATAGGGACAGTTCCAGCCCAGCATTTT.

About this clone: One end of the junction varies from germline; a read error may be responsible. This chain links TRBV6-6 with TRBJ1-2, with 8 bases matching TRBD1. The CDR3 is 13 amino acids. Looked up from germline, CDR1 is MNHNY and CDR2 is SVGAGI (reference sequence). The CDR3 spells CASSQTGDYGYTF. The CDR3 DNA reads TGTGCCAGCAGTCAGACAGGGGACTACGGCTACACCTTC.